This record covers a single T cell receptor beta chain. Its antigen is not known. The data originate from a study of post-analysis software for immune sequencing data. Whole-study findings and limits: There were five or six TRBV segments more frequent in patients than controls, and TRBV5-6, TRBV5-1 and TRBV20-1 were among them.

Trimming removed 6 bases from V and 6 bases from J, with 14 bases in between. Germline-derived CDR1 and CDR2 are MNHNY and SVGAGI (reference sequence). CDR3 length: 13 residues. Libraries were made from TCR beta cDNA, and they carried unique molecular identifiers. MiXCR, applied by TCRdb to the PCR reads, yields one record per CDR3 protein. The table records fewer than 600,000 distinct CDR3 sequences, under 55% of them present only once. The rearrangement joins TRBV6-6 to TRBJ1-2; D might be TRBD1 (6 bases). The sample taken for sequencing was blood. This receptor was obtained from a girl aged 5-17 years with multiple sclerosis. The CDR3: CASSIMDSDGYTF. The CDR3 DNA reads TGTGCCAGCAGCATCATGGACAGTGATGGCTACACCTTC.